Listed below are T cell receptor beta chains from one sample, sequenced in a study of cytomegalovirus exposure and HLA in healthy donors. The method was immunoSEQ multiplex PCR; TCRdb's version includes in-frame clones alone and lacks a portion of them. The table lists roughly 200,000 clones, roughly 90% of them singletons, with less than 0.35% in the top ten. The specimen sequenced was PBMCs. These receptors came from a woman in her 30s in good health and CMV-seronegative. The CDR3 runs from the conserved cysteine through the conserved F or W. Each record gives: D gene, V gene, J gene, clone size, CDR3 protein, CDR3 DNA. D genes are given only for firm matches. Not all rows give a size; the values are once, few, many and, for expanded clones, a class.

>.|TRBV28|TRBJ2-5|.
CASRTPGQETQYF
TGTGCCAGCAGGACGCCAGGCCAAGAGACCCAGTACTTC
>.|TRBV5-3|TRBJ2-3|.
CARSLLYTDTQYF
TGTGCCAGAAGCCTCTTATACACAGATACGCAGTATTTT
>TRBD2|TRBV5-4|TRBJ2-2|.
CASSFGLAGGLATGELFF
TGTGCCAGCAGCTTCGGACTAGCGGGGGGGTTAGCCACCGGGGAGCTGTTTTTT
>.|TRBV7-9|TRBJ2-7|.
CASSFWGAYEQYF
TGTGCCAGCAGCTTCTGGGGCGCCTACGAGCAGTACTTC
>TRBD2|TRBV7-9|TRBJ2-1|.
CASSLGIAGYNEQFF
TGTGCCAGCAGCTTGGGGATAGCGGGGTACAATGAGCAGTTCTTC
>TRBD1|TRBV7-2|TRBJ1-4|.
CASSQGTELNEKLFF
TGTGCCAGCAGCCAGGGGACAGAACTGAATGAAAAACTGTTTTTT
>.|TRBV13|TRBJ1-4|.
CASSTRTSSLEKLFF
TGTGCCAGCAGCACCCGGACATCCAGCTTAGAAAAACTGTTTTTT
>.|TRBV4-2|TRBJ2-1|.
CASSPGRGTTTLYNEQFF
TGTGCCAGCAGCCCCGGAAGGGGGACAACTACCCTTTACAATGAGCAGTTCTTC
>TRBD2|TRBV7-8|TRBJ2-7|.
CASSSGLAGVTKTYEQYF
TGTGCCAGCAGCTCGGGACTAGCGGGGGTTACAAAGACCTACGAGCAGTACTTC
>.|TRBV6-1|TRBJ1-1|.
CASSDLIDMNTEAFF
TGTGCCAGCAGTGACCTAATTGATATGAACACTGAAGCTTTCTTT
>.|TRBV5-3|TRBJ2-4|.
CARRLQGGDIQYF
TGTGCCAGAAGGCTCCAGGGGGGAGACATTCAGTACTTC
>.|TRBV5-1|TRBJ2-7|once
CASSNRENEQYF
TGCGCCAGCAGCAACAGGGAGAACGAGCAGTACTTC
>TRBD1|TRBV5-1|TRBJ1-3|few
CASSDPGQGGNTIYF
TGCGCCAGCAGCGACCCGGGACAGGGTGGGAACACCATATATTTT
>.|TRBV2|TRBJ1-1|.
CASSETGPATEAFF
TGTGCCAGCAGTGAAACAGGGCCGGCCACTGAAGCTTTCTTT
>TRBD1|TRBV7-8|TRBJ2-7|.
CASSPWTGSSYEQYF
TGTGCCAGCAGCCCCTGGACAGGCTCTTCCTACGAGCAGTACTTC
>TRBD1|TRBV2|TRBJ2-4|.
CASSLGQGAQF
TGTGCCAGCAGCCTGGGACAGGGGGCCCAGTTC
>.|TRBV5-1|TRBJ2-7|.
CASSLAIPDYEQYF
TGCGCCAGCAGCTTGGCCATCCCAGACTACGAGCAGTACTTC
>TRBD2|TRBV6-1|TRBJ2-2|.
CACSGGRAGELFF
TGTGCCTGTAGCGGGGGGAGAGCCGGGGAGCTGTTTTTT
>TRBD1|TRBV4-2|TRBJ2-2|.
CASSQTGANTGELFF
TGTGCCAGCAGTCAGACAGGGGCGAACACCGGGGAGCTGTTTTTT
>.|TRBV6-1|TRBJ2-7|.
CASSPMGRAVSEQYF
TGTGCCAGCAGCCCGATGGGCAGGGCAGTGAGTGAGCAGTACTTC
>TRBD1|TRBV28|TRBJ1-6|.
CASSSTGDNSPLHF
TGTGCCAGCAGCTCTACAGGGGATAATTCACCCCTCCACTTT
>.|TRBV18|TRBJ2-4|.
CASSPRQRDIQYF
TGTGCCAGCTCACCACGTCAGCGAGACATTCAGTACTTC
>.|TRBV4-1|TRBJ2-2|.
CASSPTSTGELFF
TGCGCCAGCAGCCCCACATCAACCGGGGAGCTGTTTTTT
>.|TRBV7-8|TRBJ2-7|.
CASSYRVSYEQYF
TGTGCCAGCAGCTACAGGGTTTCCTACGAGCAGTACTTC
>TRBD1|TRBV5-1|TRBJ1-2|.
CASSLEGQGAVGYTF
TGCGCCAGCAGCTTGGAGGGACAGGGAGCGGTGGGCTACACCTTC
>.|TRBV5-6|TRBJ1-1|.
CASSLEAGLRTEAFF
TGTGCCAGCAGCTTGGAGGCAGGCCTTAGGACTGAAGCTTTCTTT
>.|TRBV7-2|TRBJ2-6|.
CASSLVSAGANVLTF
TGTGCCAGCAGCTTAGTTAGCGCTGGGGCCAACGTCCTGACTTTC
>TRBD2|TRBV5-1|TRBJ2-2|.
CASSPGTTNTGELFF
TGCGCCAGCAGCCCCGGGACTACGAACACCGGGGAGCTGTTTTTT
>.|TRBV27|TRBJ2-1|.
CASSFGSSYNEQFF
TGTGCCAGCAGTTTTGGGAGCTCCTACAATGAGCAGTTCTTC
>.|TRBV28|TRBJ2-7|once
CASSLRISYEQYF
TGTGCCAGCAGTTTACGTATCTCCTACGAGCAGTACTTC
>.|TRBV27|TRBJ1-5|.
CASSPGRQVNQPQHF
TGTGCCAGCAGTCCCGGGAGGCAGGTCAATCAGCCCCAGCATTTT
>.|TRBV4-1|TRBJ1-1|.
CASSQGRSVGEAFF
TGCGCCAGCAGCCAAGGGAGGTCAGTCGGTGAAGCTTTCTTT
>TRBD1|TRBV2|TRBJ2-2|few
CASSPRDSSNTGELFF
TGTGCCAGCAGTCCCCGGGACAGTTCGAACACCGGGGAGCTGTTTTTT
>.|TRBV2|TRBJ2-3|.
CASSGGRAGSADTQYF
TGTGCCAGCAGTGGTGGGCGCGCGGGTTCAGCAGATACGCAGTATTTT
>.|TRBV14|TRBJ2-7|.
CASSQDWLAGPTYEQYF
TGTGCCAGCAGCCAAGATTGGTTGGCAGGTCCTACCTACGAGCAGTACTTC
>.|TRBV6-5|TRBJ2-1|.
CASSSLQREQFF
TGTGCCAGCAGTTCTTTACAGAGAGAGCAGTTCTTC
>TRBD1|TRBV6-5|TRBJ1-4|.
CASSQYRDSSEKLFF
TGTGCCAGCAGTCAGTACCGGGACAGTTCTGAAAAACTGTTTTTT
>.|TRBV2|TRBJ1-2|.
CASRITMYGYTF
TGTGCCAGCAGAATAACAATGTATGGCTACACCTTC
>.|TRBV4-1|TRBJ2-5|.
CASSLLFRLDYSGETQYF
TGCGCCAGCAGCCTCTTATTCCGTCTGGACTACTCTGGAGAGACCCAGTACTTC
>.|TRBV7-7|TRBJ2-7|.
CASSLGEGGAYEQYF
TGTGCTAGCAGCTTAGGTGAAGGGGGGGCCTACGAGCAGTACTTC